These 27 T cell receptor beta chains were all obtained from the same sample, sequenced in a study of CD8 T cells in ankylosing spondylitis. Points from the study as a whole: Seemingly characteristic of ankylosing spondylitis blood was a TCR beta motif consisting of 7 or 8 highly homologous variants.

Using its own MiXCR run on the 5' RACE reads, TCRdb lists one record per CDR3 protein. The data hold over 700,000 distinct CDR3 sequences, with roughly 19% observed a single time. No antigen has been identified for these receptors. Sample: blood, either unsorted or a sorted T cell fraction (not recorded which). The receptors stem from a male donor with ankylosing spondylitis.

The chain joins TRBV20-1 to TRBJ2-5; 7 nucleotides agree with TRBD2. This CDR3 region has 14 residues. After removal of 0 bases from V and 5 bases from J, the junction contained 6 bases not matched to a gene. Germline-derived CDR1 and CDR2 are DFQATT and SNEGSKA (reference sequence). The CDR3 is CSARDVGGTETQYF. CDR3 coding DNA: TGCAGTGCTAGAGATGTGGGGGGGACGGAGACCCAGTACTTC.

On this clonotype itself: The junction and the germline gene differ at one end; a read error may be behind it. This rearrangement joins TRBV10-3 to TRBJ2-7; 7 positions match TRBD1. This CDR3 is 13 amino acids long. The V gene's germline CDR1 is ENHRY and CDR2 SYGVKD. The CDR3 DNA follows: TGTGCCTTCAGTGAGGGACAGACCTACGAGCAGTACTTC. It is translated as CAFSEGQTYEQYF.

This clonotype was observed a handful of times. The chain joins TRBV4-2 to TRBJ2-7; maybe TRBD1 (5 bases). Trimming removed 0 bases at V and 3 bases at J, with 15 bases between. The CDR3 spans 16 residues. From germline, CDR1 is LGHNA and CDR2 YNFKEQ. CDR3 in DNA: TGTGCCAGCAGCCAAGAAAGTGTAGGAGACAGCTACGAGCAGTACTTC. Protein product: CASSQESVGDSYEQYF.

The chain couples TRBV4-1 to TRBJ1-2, with TRBD1 as a possible D gene (5 bases). Trimming removed 3 bases from V and 2 bases from J, with 13 bases in between. Germline CDR1 and CDR2: MGHRA and YSYEKL. The CDR3 spans 15 residues. The chain's CDR3 is CASSHPAGGNYGYTF. The CDR3 DNA is TGCGCCAGCAGCCACCCCGCGGGGGGAAACTATGGCTACACCTTC.

This clonotype was seen a few times. J is TRBJ2-7 and V is TRBV4-2; 9 positions match TRBD2. Germline-derived CDR1 and CDR2 are LGHNA and YNFKEQ. The CDR3 consists of 15 residues. With V trimmed by 4 bases and J by 2 bases, 6 bases remained unmatched. DNA of the CDR3: TGTGCCAGCAGCCCGTCTAGCGGGACCCCCTACGAGCAGTACTTC. Protein product: CASSPSSGTPYEQYF.

This chain joins TRBV23-1 and TRBJ2-1; D is perhaps TRBD2 (6 bases). TRBV23-1 is sorted into the ORF group, with uncertain function. The CDR3 totals 14 residues. Deletions cut 3 bases from V and 7 bases from J, with 13 bases between. CDR3 nucleotide sequence: TGCGCCAGCAGTCATAGGGACTGGAAGAATGAGCAGTTCTTC. Amino acid sequence: CASSHRDWKNEQFF.

This clonotype was picked up many times. The rearrangement links TRBV12-3 or TRBV12-4 to TRBJ2-3; 12 bases are shared with TRBD2. Trimming took 2 bases from V and 5 from J; bases not matched to a gene: 8. The CDR3 consists of 17 residues. The CDR3 spells CASSLTLAGGPGDTQYF. The CDR3, as DNA: TGTGCCAGCAGTTTAACGCTAGCGGGGGGGCCTGGAGATACGCAGTATTTT.

The chain has TRBV7-3 and TRBJ1-1; 7 positions agree with TRBD1. This CDR3 has 14 residues. Germline V gene lookup returns CDR1 SGHTA and CDR2 FQGTGA. Germline trimming cut 5 bases from V and 5 bases from J; bases unmatched to any gene: 8. The CDR3 DNA is TGTGCCAGCAGCGCTTTCCCAGGGGGAACTGAAGCTTTCTTT. It translates to CASSAFPGGTEAFF.

This clonotype came up many times. This chain connects TRBV29-1 to TRBJ2-1; D is unclear. This CDR3 region has 14 residues. Trimming removed 4 bases from V and 0 bases from J, with 10 bases in between. In germline, CDR1 is SQVTM, CDR2 ANQGSEA. The CDR3 reads CSVVSPGSYNEQFF. CDR3 bases: TGCAGCGTTGTGTCTCCGGGCTCCTACAATGAGCAGTTCTTC.

This rearrangement joins TRBV28 to TRBJ2-3; D call uncertain. Between the trimmed V and J ends, which lost 5 bases and 1 base, there was a span of 16 bases. The CDR3 length is 16 residues. Germline V gene sequence: CDR1 MDHEN, CDR2 SYDVKM. The CDR3 region is CASSPVARTGTDTQYF. The CDR3 DNA reads TGTGCCAGCAGTCCCGTGGCCAGGACGGGCACAGATACGCAGTATTTT.

This chain links TRBV12-3 or TRBV12-4 with TRBJ2-7, with 7 nucleotides matching TRBD2. Germline trimming cut 3 bases from V and 2 bases from J; bases unmatched to any gene: 10. CDR3 length: 16 residues. This CDR3 reads CASSFRSSGRTYEQYF. The DNA for the CDR3 is TGTGCCAGCAGTTTTCGGTCTAGCGGTCGTACCTACGAGCAGTACTTC.

This clonotype was detected many times. The V call is TRBV12-3 or TRBV12-4, the J call TRBJ2-5; D may correspond to TRBD1 or TRBD2 (5 bases each). Deletions cut 4 bases from V and 4 bases from J, with 19 bases between. CDR3 size: 16 residues. The CDR3 sequence is CASSSAGTFGGETQYF. The CDR3 DNA reads as TGTGCCAGCAGTTCCGCCGGGACGTTTGGCGGAGAGACCCAGTACTTC.

This rearrangement joins TRBV5-1 to TRBJ1-1; D is uncertain. CDR3 length: 15 amino acids. V lost 0 bases, J lost 0 bases, and 9 bases lay in between. Germline CDR1 reads SGHRS; CDR2 reads YFSETQ. The DNA of the CDR3 is TGCGCCAGCAGCTTGGGCCGGGAGATGAACACTGAAGCTTTCTTT. Translated, it gives CASSLGREMNTEAFF.

The chain is built from TRBV2 and TRBJ2-5; no clear D gene. Germline CDR1 is SNHLY and CDR2 is FYNNEI. V lost 5 bases, J lost 1 base, and 11 bases lay in between. The length of the CDR3 is 14 residues. The CDR3 DNA reads TGTGCCAGCAGTCAGCGACTGCCCCAAGAGACCCAGTACTTC. It translates to CASSQRLPQETQYF.

J is TRBJ1-1 and V is TRBV18; TRBD1 might be the D (5 bases). CDR3 length: 15 amino acids. V was cut by 3 bases and J by 4 bases, with 15 bases left in between. Germline V CDR1 and CDR2: KGHSH, LQKENI. This CDR3 reads CASSPLIGASTEAFF. The CDR3 bases are TGTGCCAGCTCACCCCTCATAGGGGCGAGCACTGAAGCTTTCTTT.

The chain's CDR3 is CASSRGQGEISYEQYF. CDR3 bases: TGCGCCAGCAGCAGAGGACAGGGGGAAATTTCCTACGAGCAGTACTTC. The chain is built from TRBV5-1 and TRBJ2-7; TRBD1 matches at 10 bases. Per germline, CDR1 SGHRS and CDR2 YFSETQ. CDR3 size: 16 residues. With V trimmed by 4 bases and J by 1 base, 8 bases remained unmatched.

The chain links TRBV25-1 to TRBJ2-1; TRBD2 is a possible D gene (6 bases). The CDR3 length is 15 residues. Germline assignment: CDR1 MGHDK and CDR2 SYGVNS. V was shortened by 1 base and J by 0 bases, with 7 bases between the two germline ends. The CDR3 coding sequence is TGTGCCAGCAGTGAATGGAGGGTCTCCTACAATGAGCAGTTCTTC. Residues: CASSEWRVSYNEQFF.

The chain combines TRBV11-1 with TRBJ1-4; TRBD1 aligns across 12 bases. With 4 bases clipped from V and 7 bases from J, the junction kept 13 bases outside the gene matches. CDR1 and CDR2 (germline): SGHAT, FQDESV (reference sequence). The CDR3 is 18 amino acids. The CDR3 DNA is TGTGCCAGCAGCTGGCTCCGGGACAGGGGGCCCGGGGGTGAAAAACTGTTTTTT. Protein: CASSWLRDRGPGGEKLFF.

The table lists this clonotype with a few counts. The rearrangement uses TRBV7-2 and TRBJ2-4; D possibly matches TRBD1 or TRBD2 (5 bases each). Looked up from germline, CDR1 is SGHTA and CDR2 is FQGNSA. The CDR3 sequence is 13 residues long. Between the trimmed V and J ends, which lost 4 bases and 9 bases, there was a span of 13 bases. This CDR3 is CASSSSQEAIQYF. The CDR3 DNA reads TGTGCCAGCAGCTCATCACAGGAGGCCATTCAGTACTTC.

This clonotype was picked up a small number of times. The V and J genes are TRBV18 and TRBJ2-1; no definite D call. Trimming took 3 bases from V and 11 from J, leaving 11 bases between them. Germline V gene sequence: CDR1 KGHSH, CDR2 LQKENI. The CDR3 is 12 amino acids. The CDR3 DNA sequence: TGTGCCAGCTCACCCACGACCCCCCAGCAGTTCTTC. Protein sequence: CASSPTTPQQFF.

This clonotype was seen more than once but under ten times. The chain has TRBV3-1 and TRBJ2-3, with no clear D. There are 16 residues in the CDR3. Germline V CDR1 and CDR2: LGHDT, YNNKEL (reference sequence). The V end was cut by 5 bases, the J end by 1 base, with 16 bases between. CDR3 nucleotides: TGTGCCAGCAGCGTGGCGCAGAGGACGGGCACAGATACGCAGTATTTT. Translating it yields CASSVAQRTGTDTQYF.

This clonotype was recorded a few times. The J gene is TRBJ1-1, the V gene TRBV6-5, with TRBD1 identical over 8 bases. The CDR3 length is 14 residues. Germline V gene lookup returns CDR1 MNHEY and CDR2 SVGAGI. V gave up 2 bases and J gave up 7 bases; unmatched junction bases: 6. As DNA, the CDR3 is TGTGCCAGCAGTTACCGGACAGGGAACGGTGAAGCTTTCTTT. Translated, it gives CASSYRTGNGEAFF.

The table lists this clonotype with a few counts. The genes are TRBV20-1 and TRBJ2-7, with TRBD1 as a possible D gene (5 bases). V lost 5 bases and J 5 bases, leaving 16 bases between the germline ends. Looked up from germline, CDR1 is DFQATT and CDR2 is SNEGSKA (reference sequence). The CDR3 consists of 13 residues. The DNA of the CDR3 is TGCAGTGCTTATACCCAGGGTGGGAACGAGCAGTACTTC. As protein: CSAYTQGGNEQYF.

In its sample, this clonotype was seen a few times. The chain recombines TRBV13 with TRBJ2-7; the match to TRBD1 covers 7 bases. This CDR3 is 15 amino acids long. CDR1 is PRHDT and CDR2 is FYEKMQ in the germline V gene (reference sequence). V dropped 5 bases and J dropped 0; count of bases not matched to a gene: 7. CDR3 protein: CASSHTQGDSYEQYF. The CDR3 region has the DNA TGTGCCAGCAGCCACACGCAGGGGGACTCCTACGAGCAGTACTTC.

This clonotype was observed a few times. The chain joins TRBV5-5 to TRBJ2-1; 8 nucleotides line up with TRBD2. Unmatched junction bases numbered 10, after V lost 4 bases and J lost 1 base. Germline assignment: CDR1 SGHKS and CDR2 YYEKEE (reference sequence). This CDR3 region has 17 residues. The CDR3 region is CASSVRLATFSYNEQFF. The CDR3, as DNA: TGTGCCAGCAGCGTAAGACTAGCGACCTTTTCCTACAATGAGCAGTTCTTC. The full variable domain, rest sourced from reference TRBV5-5 and TRBJ2-1, is DAGVTQSPTHLIKTRGQQVTLRCSPISGHKSVSWYQQVLGQGPQFIFQYYEKEERGRGNFPDRFSARQFPNYSSELNVNALLLGDSALYLCASSVRLATFSYNEQFFGPGTRLTVL.

This clonotype was found a few times. J is TRBJ2-1 and V is TRBV25-1, with 10 bases identical to TRBD2. The CDR3 extends over 14 amino acids. CDR1 and CDR2 from the germline V gene are MGHDK and SYGVNS. The V gene end was trimmed by 2 bases and the J gene end by 8 bases; junction bases not matched to a gene: 3. CDR3 in DNA: TGTGCCAGCAGTGAAGATCTAGCGGGAGATGAGCAGTTCTTC. This encodes CASSEDLAGDEQFF.

This clonotype was counted at least ten times. The gene calls are TRBV20-1 and TRBJ2-7; 8 nucleotides line up with TRBD1. Per germline, CDR1 DFQATT and CDR2 SNEGSKA (reference sequence). The CDR3 runs 13 residues. J was trimmed by 5 bases and V by 0 bases; bases with no gene match: 3. DNA of the CDR3: TGCAGTGCTAGAGATCCAGGGGGCGACGAGCAGTACTTC. It specifies CSARDPGGDEQYF.